The sequence of this T cell receptor (beta chain) was determined in a study of T cell clonality in common variable immunodeficiency. Study-wide results and limits: What drives increased CVID clonality needs T cell subpopulation sequencing. Compared with healthy controls, CVID subjects showed increased TCRbeta clonality, mostly in about a third.

Donors gave roughly 5 to 8.5 ml heparinized peripheral whole blood. The table lists this clone with many counts. Its antigen remains unidentified. From the germline J gene comes the end of the CDR3, since the read stops 3 residues before it. Germline V gives CDR1 MGHRA, CDR2 YSYEKL. This CDR3 is 13 amino acids long. The junction had 4 bases not matched to a gene; V was cut back by 5 bases and J by 6 bases. The table came from immunoSEQ multiplex PCR; TCRdb's copy has only in-frame clones and leaves some out. The sample yields some 40,000 clones, without any singletons. The sequencing sample was made of peripheral blood mononuclear cells. The chain joins TRBV4-1 to TRBJ1-5; 7 bases match TRBD1. This clonotype originated in a person aged 18-69 years in good health. The CDR3 loop reads CASSRTGAQPQHF. The CDR3 bases that were read are TGCGCCAGCAGCAGAACAGGGGCTCAGCCC.